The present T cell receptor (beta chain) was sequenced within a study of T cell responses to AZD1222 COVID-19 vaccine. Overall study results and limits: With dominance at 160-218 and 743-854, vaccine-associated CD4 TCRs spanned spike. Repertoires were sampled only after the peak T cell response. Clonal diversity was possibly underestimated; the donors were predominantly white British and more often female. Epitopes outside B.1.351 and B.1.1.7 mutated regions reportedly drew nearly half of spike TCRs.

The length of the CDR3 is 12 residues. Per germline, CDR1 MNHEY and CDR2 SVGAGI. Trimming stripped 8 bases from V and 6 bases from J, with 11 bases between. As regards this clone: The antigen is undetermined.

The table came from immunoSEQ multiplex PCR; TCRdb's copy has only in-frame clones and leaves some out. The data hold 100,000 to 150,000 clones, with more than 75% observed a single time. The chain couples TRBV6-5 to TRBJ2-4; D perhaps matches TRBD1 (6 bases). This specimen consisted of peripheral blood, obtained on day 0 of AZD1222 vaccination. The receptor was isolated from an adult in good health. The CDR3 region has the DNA TGTGCCAGCCAGGGGACCGTAAACATTCAGTACTTC. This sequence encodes CASQGTVNIQYF.